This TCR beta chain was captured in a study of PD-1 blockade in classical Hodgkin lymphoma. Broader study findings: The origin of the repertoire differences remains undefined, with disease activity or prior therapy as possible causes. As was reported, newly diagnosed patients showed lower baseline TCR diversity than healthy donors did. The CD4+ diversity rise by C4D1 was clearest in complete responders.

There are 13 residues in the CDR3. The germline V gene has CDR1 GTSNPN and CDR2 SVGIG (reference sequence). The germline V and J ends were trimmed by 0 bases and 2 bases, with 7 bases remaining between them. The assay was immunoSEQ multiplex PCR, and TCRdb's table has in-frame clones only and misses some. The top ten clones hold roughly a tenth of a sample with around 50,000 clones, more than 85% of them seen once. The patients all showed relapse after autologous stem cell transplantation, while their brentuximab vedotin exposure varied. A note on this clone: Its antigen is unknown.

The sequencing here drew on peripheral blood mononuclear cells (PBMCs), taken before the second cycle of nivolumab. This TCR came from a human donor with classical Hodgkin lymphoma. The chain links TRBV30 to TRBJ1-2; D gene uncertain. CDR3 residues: CAWSVFGNYGYTF. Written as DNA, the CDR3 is TGTGCCTGGAGTGTGTTTGGCAACTATGGCTACACCTTC.